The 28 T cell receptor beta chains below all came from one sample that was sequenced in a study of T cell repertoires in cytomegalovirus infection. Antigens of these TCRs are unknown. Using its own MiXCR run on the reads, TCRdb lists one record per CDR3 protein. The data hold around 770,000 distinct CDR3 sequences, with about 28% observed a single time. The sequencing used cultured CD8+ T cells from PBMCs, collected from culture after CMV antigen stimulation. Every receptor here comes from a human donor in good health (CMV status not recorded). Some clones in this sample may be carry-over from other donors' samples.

The CDR3 protein is CASSERRGWNTDTQYF. In DNA, the CDR3 is TGTGCCAGCAGTGAACGCAGGGGATGGAACACAGATACGCAGTATTTT. The rearrangement uses TRBV6-1 and TRBJ2-3, with D possibly TRBD1 on 6 matching bases. CDR3 size: 16 residues. Trimming stripped 2 bases from V and 2 bases from J, with 14 bases between. From germline, CDR1 is MNHNS and CDR2 SASEGT.

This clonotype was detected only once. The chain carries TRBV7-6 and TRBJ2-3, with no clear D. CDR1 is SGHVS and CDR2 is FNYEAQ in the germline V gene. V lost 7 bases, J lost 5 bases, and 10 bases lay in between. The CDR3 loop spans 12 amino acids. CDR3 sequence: CASMGQIDTQYF. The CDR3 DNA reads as TGTGCCAGCATGGGCCAGATAGATACGCAGTATTTT. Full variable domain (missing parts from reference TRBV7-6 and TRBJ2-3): GAGVSQSPRYKVTKRGQDVALRCDPISGHVSLYWYRQALGQGPEFLTYFNYEAQQDKSGLPNDRFSAERPEGSISTLTIQRTEQRDSAMYRCASMGQIDTQYFGPGTRLTVL.

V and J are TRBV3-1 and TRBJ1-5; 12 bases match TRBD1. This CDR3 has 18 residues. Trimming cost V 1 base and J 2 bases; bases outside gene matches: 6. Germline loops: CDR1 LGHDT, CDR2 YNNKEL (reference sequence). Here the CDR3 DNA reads TGTGCCAGCAGCCAAGGGGACAGGGGGCGTTGGGGCAATCAGCCCCAGCATTTT. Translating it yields CASSQGDRGRWGNQPQHF.

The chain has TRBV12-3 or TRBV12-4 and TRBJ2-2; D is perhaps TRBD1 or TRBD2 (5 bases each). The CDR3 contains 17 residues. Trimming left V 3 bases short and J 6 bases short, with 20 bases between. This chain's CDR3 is CASSFILEGPRAGELFF. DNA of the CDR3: TGTGCCAGCAGTTTTATTCTAGAGGGACCCCGGGCCGGGGAGCTGTTTTTT.

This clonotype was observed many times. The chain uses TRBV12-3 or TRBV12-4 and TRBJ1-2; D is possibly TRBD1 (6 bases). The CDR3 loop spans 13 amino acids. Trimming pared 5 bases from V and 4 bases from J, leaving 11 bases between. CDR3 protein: CASSPGTPYGYTF. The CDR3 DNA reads TGTGCCAGCAGTCCGGGGACACCCTATGGCTACACCTTC.

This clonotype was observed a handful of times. Here the CDR3 DNA reads TGTGCCAGCATCGTAGACGAGGGGGTTGACACTGAAGCTTTCTTT. Amino acid sequence: CASIVDEGVDTEAFF. V gene TRBV6-2 or TRBV6-3 combines with J gene TRBJ1-1, with D tentatively TRBD1 (6 bases). The CDR3 extends over 15 amino acids. The germline V gene has CDR1 MNHEY and CDR2 SVGEGT. V was clipped by 7 bases and J by 3 bases, with 18 bases between them.

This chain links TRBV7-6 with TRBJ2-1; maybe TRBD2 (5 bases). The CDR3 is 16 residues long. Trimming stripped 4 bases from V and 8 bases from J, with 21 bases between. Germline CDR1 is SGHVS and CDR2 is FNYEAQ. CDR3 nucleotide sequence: TGTGCCAGCAGCTATCCCCGAGGGTCGTCCAACGATGAGCAGTTCTTC. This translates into CASSYPRGSSNDEQFF. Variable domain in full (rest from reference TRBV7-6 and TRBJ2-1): GAGVSQSPRYKVTKRGQDVALRCDPISGHVSLYWYRQALGQGPEFLTYFNYEAQQDKSGLPNDRFSAERPEGSISTLTIQRTEQRDSAMYRCASSYPRGSSNDEQFFGPGTRLTVL.

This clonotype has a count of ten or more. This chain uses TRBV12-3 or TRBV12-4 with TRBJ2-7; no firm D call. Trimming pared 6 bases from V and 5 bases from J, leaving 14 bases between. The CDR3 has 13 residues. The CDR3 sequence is CASRRPGAHEQYF. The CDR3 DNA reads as TGTGCCAGCAGACGACCCGGAGCCCACGAGCAGTACTTC.

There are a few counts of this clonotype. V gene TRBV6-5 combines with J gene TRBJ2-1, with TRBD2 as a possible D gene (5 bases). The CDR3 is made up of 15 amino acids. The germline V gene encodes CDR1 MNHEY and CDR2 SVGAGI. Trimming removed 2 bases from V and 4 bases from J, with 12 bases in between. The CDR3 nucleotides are TGTGCCAGCAGTTACGTTCCGGAGGATTACAATGAGCAGTTCTTC. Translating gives CASSYVPEDYNEQFF.

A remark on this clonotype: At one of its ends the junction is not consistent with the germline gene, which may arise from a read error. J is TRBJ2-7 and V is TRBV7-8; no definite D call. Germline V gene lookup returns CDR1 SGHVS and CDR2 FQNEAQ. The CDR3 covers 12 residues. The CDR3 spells CAGRTPGYEQYF. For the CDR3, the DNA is TGTGCCGGCAGGACCCCAGGCTACGAGCAGTACTTC.

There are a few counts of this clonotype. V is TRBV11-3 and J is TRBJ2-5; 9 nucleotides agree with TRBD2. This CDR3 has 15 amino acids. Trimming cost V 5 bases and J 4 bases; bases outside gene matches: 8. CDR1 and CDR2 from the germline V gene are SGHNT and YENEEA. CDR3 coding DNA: TGTGCCAGCAGCCCGGGACTAGCTGTGGCAGAGACCCAGTACTTC. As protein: CASSPGLAVAETQYF.

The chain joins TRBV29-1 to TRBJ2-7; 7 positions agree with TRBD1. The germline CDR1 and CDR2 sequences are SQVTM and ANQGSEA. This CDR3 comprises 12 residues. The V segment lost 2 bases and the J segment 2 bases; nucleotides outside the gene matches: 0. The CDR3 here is CSVEQGAYEQYF. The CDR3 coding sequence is TGCAGCGTTGAACAGGGGGCCTACGAGCAGTACTTC.

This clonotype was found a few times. The CDR3 region is CATRQGYEQFF. CDR3 sequence (DNA): TGTGCCACCCGACAGGGGTATGAGCAGTTCTTC. V usage is TRBV19 and J usage is TRBJ2-1; TRBD1 aligns across 8 bases. Germline CDR1 reads LNHDA; CDR2 reads SQIVND (reference sequence). The CDR3 is 11 residues long. V gave up 10 bases and J gave up 8 bases; unmatched junction bases: 4.

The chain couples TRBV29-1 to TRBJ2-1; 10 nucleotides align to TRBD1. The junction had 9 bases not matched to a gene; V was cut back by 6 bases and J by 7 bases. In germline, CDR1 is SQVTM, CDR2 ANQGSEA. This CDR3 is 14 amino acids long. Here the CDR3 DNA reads TGCAGCGTGGGGACAGGGGATGGCTTAAATGAGCAGTTCTTC. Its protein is CSVGTGDGLNEQFF.

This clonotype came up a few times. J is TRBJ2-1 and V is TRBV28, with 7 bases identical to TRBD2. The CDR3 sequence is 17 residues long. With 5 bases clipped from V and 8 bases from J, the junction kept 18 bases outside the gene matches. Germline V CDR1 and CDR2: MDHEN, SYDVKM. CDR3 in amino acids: CASSALLTSFPPDEQFF. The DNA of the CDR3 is TGTGCCAGCAGTGCCCTCCTGACTAGCTTTCCACCCGATGAGCAGTTCTTC. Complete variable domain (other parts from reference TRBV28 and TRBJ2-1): DVKVTQSSRYLVKRTGEKVFLECVQDMDHENMFWYRQDPGLGLRLIYFSYDVKMKEKGDIPEGYSVSREKKERFSLILESASTNQTSMYLCASSALLTSFPPDEQFFGPGTRLTVL.

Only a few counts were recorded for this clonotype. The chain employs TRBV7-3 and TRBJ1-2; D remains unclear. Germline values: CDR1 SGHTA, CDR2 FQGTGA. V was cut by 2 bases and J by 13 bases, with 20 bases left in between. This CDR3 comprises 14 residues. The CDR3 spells CASSLDSTGRQPTF. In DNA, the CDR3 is TGTGCCAGCAGCTTAGATAGTACGGGCCGTCAACCCACCTTC.

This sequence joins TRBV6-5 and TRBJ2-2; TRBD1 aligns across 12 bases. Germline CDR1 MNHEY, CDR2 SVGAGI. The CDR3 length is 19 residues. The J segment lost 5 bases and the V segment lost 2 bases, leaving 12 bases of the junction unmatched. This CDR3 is CASSYPSTPGQGATGELFF. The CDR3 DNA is TGTGCCAGCAGTTACCCCTCAACCCCGGGACAGGGGGCGACCGGGGAGCTGTTTTTT.

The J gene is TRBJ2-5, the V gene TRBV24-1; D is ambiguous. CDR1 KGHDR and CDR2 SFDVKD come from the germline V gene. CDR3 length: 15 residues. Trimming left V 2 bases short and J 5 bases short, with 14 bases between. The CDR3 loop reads CATSDYTQPDETQYF. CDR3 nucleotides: TGTGCCACCAGTGATTACACCCAACCGGACGAGACCCAGTACTTC.

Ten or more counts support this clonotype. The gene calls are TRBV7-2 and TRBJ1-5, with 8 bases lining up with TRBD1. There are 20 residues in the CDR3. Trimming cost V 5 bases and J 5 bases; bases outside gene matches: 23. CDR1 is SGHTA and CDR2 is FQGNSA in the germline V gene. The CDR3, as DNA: TGTGCCAGCAGCCCTCAGGAGTGGACAGGGTATAGGAGGGGCGATCAGCCCCAGCATTTT. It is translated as CASSPQEWTGYRRGDQPQHF.

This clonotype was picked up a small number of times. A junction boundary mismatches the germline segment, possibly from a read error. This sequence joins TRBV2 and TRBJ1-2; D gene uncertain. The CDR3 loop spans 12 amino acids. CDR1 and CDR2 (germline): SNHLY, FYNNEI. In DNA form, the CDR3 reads TGTGCCAGCAGTGATGACTGGTCGGGGTTAGTCTTC. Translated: CASSDDWSGLVF.

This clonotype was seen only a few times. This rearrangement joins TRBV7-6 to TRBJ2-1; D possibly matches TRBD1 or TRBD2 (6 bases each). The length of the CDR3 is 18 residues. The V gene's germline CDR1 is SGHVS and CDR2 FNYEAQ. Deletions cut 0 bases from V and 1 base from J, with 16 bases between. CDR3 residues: CASSLARFKGGSYNEQFF. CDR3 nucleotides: TGTGCCAGCAGCTTAGCTCGATTTAAGGGGGGTTCCTACAATGAGCAGTTCTTC. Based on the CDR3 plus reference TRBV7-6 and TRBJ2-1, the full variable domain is GAGVSQSPRYKVTKRGQDVALRCDPISGHVSLYWYRQALGQGPEFLTYFNYEAQQDKSGLPNDRFSAERPEGSISTLTIQRTEQRDSAMYRCASSLARFKGGSYNEQFFGPGTRLTVL.

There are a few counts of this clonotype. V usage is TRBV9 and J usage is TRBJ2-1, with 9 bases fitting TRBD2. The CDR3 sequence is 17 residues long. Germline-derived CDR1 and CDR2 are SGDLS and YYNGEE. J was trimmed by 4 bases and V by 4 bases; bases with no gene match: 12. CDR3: CASSPRVAGVDYNEQFF. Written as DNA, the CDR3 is TGTGCCAGCAGCCCCCGGGTAGCGGGGGTTGATTACAATGAGCAGTTCTTC.

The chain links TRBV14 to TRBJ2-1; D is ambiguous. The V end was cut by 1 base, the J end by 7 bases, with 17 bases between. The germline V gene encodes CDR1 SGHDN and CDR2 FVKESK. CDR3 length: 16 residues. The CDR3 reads CASSQASGKGINEQFF. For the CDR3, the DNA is TGTGCCAGCAGCCAAGCGAGTGGGAAAGGTATTAATGAGCAGTTCTTC. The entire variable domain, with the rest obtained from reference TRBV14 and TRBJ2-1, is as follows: EAGVTQFPSHSVIEKGQTVTLRCDPISGHDNLYWYRRVMGKEIKFLLHFVKESKQDESGMPNNRFLAERTGGTYSTLKVQPAELEDSGVYFCASSQASGKGINEQFFGPGTRLTVL.

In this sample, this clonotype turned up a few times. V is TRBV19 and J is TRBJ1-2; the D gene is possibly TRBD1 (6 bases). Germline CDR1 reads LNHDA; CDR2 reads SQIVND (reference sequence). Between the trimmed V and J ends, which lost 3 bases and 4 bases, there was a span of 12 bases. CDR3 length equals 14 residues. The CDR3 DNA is TGTGCCAGTAGTATTGGGATGACAGGCTATGGCTACACCTTC. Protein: CASSIGMTGYGYTF.

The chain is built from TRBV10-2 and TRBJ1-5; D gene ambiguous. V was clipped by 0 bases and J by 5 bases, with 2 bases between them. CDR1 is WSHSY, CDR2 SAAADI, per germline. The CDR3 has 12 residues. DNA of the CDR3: TGCGCCAGCAGTGAGTCGTATCAGCCCCAGCATTTT. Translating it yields CASSESYQPQHF.

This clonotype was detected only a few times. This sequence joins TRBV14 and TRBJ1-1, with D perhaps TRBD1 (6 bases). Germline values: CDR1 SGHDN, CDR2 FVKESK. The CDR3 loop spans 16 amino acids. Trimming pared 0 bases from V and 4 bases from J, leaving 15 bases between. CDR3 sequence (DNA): TGTGCCAGCAGCCAAGATTGGGGGGCGCAGGCCACTGAAGCTTTCTTT. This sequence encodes CASSQDWGAQATEAFF.

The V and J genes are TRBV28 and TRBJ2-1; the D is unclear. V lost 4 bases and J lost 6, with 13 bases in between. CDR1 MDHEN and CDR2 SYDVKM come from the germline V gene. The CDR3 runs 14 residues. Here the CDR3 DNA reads TGTGCCAGCAGTTCACCACTTTCCCCCAATGAGCAGTTCTTC. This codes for CASSSPLSPNEQFF.

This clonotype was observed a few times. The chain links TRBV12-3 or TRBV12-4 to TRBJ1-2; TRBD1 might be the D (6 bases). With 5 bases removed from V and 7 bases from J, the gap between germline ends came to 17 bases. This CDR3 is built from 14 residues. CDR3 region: CASSRTTGLFGYTF. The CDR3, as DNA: TGTGCCAGCAGTCGAACAACAGGGTTGTTTGGCTACACCTTC.